This T cell receptor (beta chain) appears in the sequencing data of a study of blood T cell repertoires in COVID-19. Study background: In each case, the material was cDNA or gDNA derived from T cells, B-cell-depleted T cells, or PBMCs.

The CDR3 totals 14 residues. The V end was cut by 5 bases, the J end by 3 bases, with 14 bases between. Germline V gene lookup returns CDR1 MDHEN and CDR2 SYDVKM. Sequencing was performed with immunoSEQ multiplex PCR; in TCRdb, only in-frame clones are kept and a portion is missing. The table includes about 50,000 clones, roughly 85% detected once. Sequenced material: peripheral blood. The chain is built from TRBV28 and TRBJ2-7; TRBD2 is a possible D gene (6 bases). The receptor was derived from a man aged 55-75 years with acute or convalescent COVID-19. The CDR3 DNA reads as TGTGCCAGCAGTCTCCCCGGGACTCTCTACGAGCAGTACTTC. Its protein is CASSLPGTLYEQYF.